Listed here are 30 T cell receptor beta chains from one sample, sequenced in a study of identical twins listed by TCRdb under 2016. Library creation used 5' RACE. The listed sequencing device is Illumina HiSeq 2000. The public reads were reprocessed in TCRdb via fastp at Q25 and MiXCR, keeping in-frame beta chains. Entries are consolidated by CDR3 protein sequence, retaining the most common genes and DNA. The sample includes 700,000 or so distinct CDR3 sequences, with approximately 21% observed a single time. Jointly, the top ten make up roughly 4% of the sample. These same data were also listed under a study on T cells expressing NK-cell markers.

Sequencing was performed on PBMCs. These receptors came from a woman aged 18 to 35 in good health.

The chain recombines TRBV7-3 with TRBJ2-3; TRBD2 matches at 10 bases. CDR3 length equals 15 residues. J lost 5 bases, V lost 0 bases, and 2 bases had no gene match. CDR1 and CDR2 from the germline V gene are SGHTA and FQGTGA. CDR3 nucleotides: TGTGCCAGCAGCTTAACCCTAGCGGGGGTAGATACGCAGTATTTT. Translating gives CASSLTLAGVDTQYF.

This clonotype has only a few counts. V usage is TRBV5-1 and J usage is TRBJ1-5, with D unresolved. Trimming cost V 4 bases and J 1 base, with 12 bases left between them. The CDR3 loop spans 15 amino acids. Germline lookup yields CDR1 SGHRS and CDR2 YFSETQ. The CDR3 region has the DNA TGCGCCAGCAGCCTATCGGACGGCAGCAATCAGCCCCAGCATTTT. As protein: CASSLSDGSNQPQHF.

This clonotype was counted ten times or more. The genes are TRBV14 and TRBJ2-4; a possible D gene is TRBD2 (5 bases). The CDR3 is made up of 15 amino acids. V gave up 5 bases and J gave up 0 bases, with 11 bases separating them. Germline CDR1 and CDR2: SGHDN and FVKESK. The CDR3 spells CASSGTSSAKNIQYF. The DNA of the CDR3 is TGTGCCAGCAGCGGTACTAGTTCAGCCAAAAACATTCAGTACTTC.

This clonotype has at least ten counts. This chain links TRBV7-2 with TRBJ2-1, with 11 bases lining up with TRBD2. The CDR3 spans 18 residues. V lost 4 bases to trimming and J lost 2 bases; unmatched junction nucleotides: 10. Germline CDR1 reads SGHTA; CDR2 reads FQGNSA. The CDR3 protein is CASSSKLAGDWTYNEQFF. The CDR3 nucleotides read TGTGCCAGCAGCTCAAAACTAGCGGGAGATTGGACCTACAATGAGCAGTTCTTC.

This clonotype was found a few times. The genes are TRBV30 and TRBJ2-1; 9 nucleotides match TRBD2. Looked up from germline, CDR1 is GTSNPN and CDR2 is SVGIG (reference sequence). The junction had 10 bases not matched to a gene; V was cut back by 4 bases and J by 9 bases. CDR3 length: 14 residues. The CDR3 spells CAWNPGGRAREQFF. CDR3 bases: TGTGCCTGGAACCCTGGCGGGAGGGCTCGTGAGCAGTTCTTC.

There are many counts of this clonotype. The rearrangement uses TRBV6-1 and TRBJ1-5; D is uncertain. CDR3 length: 15 residues. Trimming cost V 6 bases and J 0 bases, with 12 bases left between them. Germline lookup yields CDR1 MNHNS and CDR2 SASEGT. For the CDR3, the DNA is TGTGCCAGCAGGGTAGTAGTGAATAGCAATCAGCCCCAGCATTTT. Protein product: CASRVVVNSNQPQHF.

This clonotype appeared a few times. This chain connects TRBV5-1 to TRBJ2-1; 10 bases match TRBD1. V lost 4 bases to trimming and J lost 5 bases; unmatched junction nucleotides: 3. Germline V gives CDR1 SGHRS, CDR2 YFSETQ. The CDR3 runs to 14 residues. As DNA, the CDR3 is TGCGCCAGCAGCCAGGGACAGGGGAACAATGAGCAGTTCTTC. Translating gives CASSQGQGNNEQFF. Together with reference TRBV5-1 and TRBJ2-1, the CDR3 gives the full variable domain: KAGVTQTPRYLIKTRGQQVTLSCSPISGHRSVSWYQQTPGQGLQFLFEYFSETQRNKGNFPGRFSGRQFSNSRSEMNVSTLELGDSALYLCASSQGQGNNEQFFGPGTRLTVL.

The J gene is TRBJ2-7, the V gene TRBV5-1, with a weak D call TRBD1 (6 bases). CDR1 and CDR2 from the germline V gene are SGHRS and YFSETQ. This CDR3 is 15 amino acids long. Deletions cut 3 bases from V and 1 base from J, with 14 bases between. The DNA for the CDR3 is TGCGCCAGCAGCTCAGGTCCGACAGGATCCTACGAGCAGTACTTC. Translated: CASSSGPTGSYEQYF.

The chain employs TRBV10-3 and TRBJ2-5; TRBD1 matches at 11 bases. Germline trimming cut 6 bases from V and 3 bases from J; bases unmatched to any gene: 3. The length of the CDR3 is 14 residues. Germline lookup yields CDR1 ENHRY and CDR2 SYGVKD. DNA for the CDR3: TGTGCCATCAGGGACAGGGGGCGCGAAGAGACCCAGTACTTC. Encoded protein: CAIRDRGREETQYF.

A few counts support this clonotype. This chain joins TRBV4-1 and TRBJ2-1; TRBD2 matches 7 bases. CDR1 and CDR2 from the germline V gene are MGHRA and YSYEKL. The CDR3 extends over 13 amino acids. Losses at the gene ends were 0 bases for V and 13 bases for J; bases not matched to a gene: 6. CDR3 DNA: TGCGCCAGCAGCCAAGAACCATGGGGGGGTCAGTTCTTC. It translates to CASSQEPWGGQFF.

Written as DNA, the CDR3 is TGCGCCAGCAGCGAGGGACTTCCAGACAATGAGCAGTTCTTC. This gives the protein CASSEGLPDNEQFF. This chain connects TRBV5-1 to TRBJ2-1; possibly TRBD2 for D (6 bases). CDR3 length: 14 residues. Between the trimmed V and J ends, which lost 4 bases and 5 bases, there was a span of 13 bases. From germline, CDR1 is SGHRS and CDR2 YFSETQ.

This chain joins TRBV5-6 and TRBJ2-7, with D perhaps TRBD2 (6 bases). V was clipped by 3 bases and J by 3 bases, with 19 bases between them. This CDR3 is built from 16 residues. Germline assignment: CDR1 SGHDT and CDR2 YYEEEE. The CDR3 sequence: CASSWGGGFGDYEQYF. As DNA, the CDR3 is TGTGCCAGCAGCTGGGGAGGAGGGTTCGGTGACTACGAGCAGTACTTC.

In this sample, this clonotype turned up many times. The chain carries TRBV6-1 and TRBJ2-2; 9 bases fit TRBD2. V was clipped by 10 bases and J by 2 bases; unmatched bases: 2. The CDR3 has 13 residues. Germline V gene lookup returns CDR1 MNHNS and CDR2 SASEGT. In DNA form, the CDR3 reads TGTGCCACCGGGACTAGCAACACCGGGGAGCTGTTTTTT. This encodes CATGTSNTGELFF.

This clonotype was picked up a small number of times. This chain links TRBV20-1 with TRBJ2-5; the D gene is possibly TRBD2 (6 bases). V lost 6 bases to trimming and J lost 4 bases, with 18 bases between them. From germline, CDR1 is DFQATT and CDR2 SNEGSKA (reference sequence). The CDR3 has 14 residues. The chain's CDR3 is CSAEGFGSPETQYF. The CDR3 DNA is TGCAGTGCGGAGGGATTCGGGAGTCCAGAGACCCAGTACTTC.

This clonotype was found many times. J is TRBJ2-7 and V is TRBV6-1, with 8 bases aligning to TRBD2. The V and J ends lost 7 bases and 6 bases, in that order; junction bases with no gene match: 11. The CDR3 extends over 14 amino acids. Germline values: CDR1 MNHNS, CDR2 SASEGT. CDR3 coding DNA: TGTGCCAGCACCTTTAGCGGGGCAGGGTTCGAGCAGTACTTC. Translating gives CASTFSGAGFEQYF.

This clonotype has a count of ten or more. The chain couples TRBV12-3 or TRBV12-4 to TRBJ2-7; unclear D gene. The CDR3 consists of 13 residues. V was cut by 6 bases and J by 5 bases, with 14 bases left in between. CDR3 nucleotides: TGTGCCAGCAGCCAACAAAGGGTGAACGAGCAGTACTTC. Amino acid sequence: CASSQQRVNEQYF.

The V call is TRBV9, the J call TRBJ2-7; TRBD1 matches 8 bases. The CDR3 runs 15 residues. The V gene's germline CDR1 is SGDLS and CDR2 YYNGEE. The V and J ends lost 4 bases and 5 bases, in that order; junction bases with no gene match: 11. In DNA, the CDR3 is TGTGCCAGCAGCAGCCCGGGACAGGCATATGACGAGCAGTACTTC. Translation gives CASSSPGQAYDEQYF.

This clonotype appeared many times. V is TRBV6-1 and J is TRBJ2-1; no definite D call. This CDR3 spans 15 amino acids. The germline V gene has CDR1 MNHNS and CDR2 SASEGT. Trimming shortened V by 4 bases and J by 5 bases, and 15 bases separated the two germline ends. The CDR3 is CASSGVMGTHNEQFF. The DNA for the CDR3 is TGTGCCAGCAGTGGGGTGATGGGAACACACAATGAGCAGTTCTTC.

This clonotype occurred a few times. The chain joins TRBV7-2 to TRBJ2-4, with D unresolved. V lost 0 bases and J 12 bases, leaving 9 bases between the germline ends. Germline lookup yields CDR1 SGHTA and CDR2 FQGNSA. CDR3 length equals 12 residues. DNA for the CDR3: TGTGCCAGCAGCTTAGCGCTCTCTAATCAGTACTTC. Residues: CASSLALSNQYF.

This clonotype was detected a few times. The chain is built from TRBV7-9 and TRBJ1-2; 8 positions agree with TRBD1. J was trimmed by 8 bases and V by 4 bases; bases with no gene match: 3. Germline V gives CDR1 SEHNR, CDR2 FQNEAQ (reference sequence). This CDR3 spans 12 amino acids. As DNA, the CDR3 is TGTGCCAGCAGCTCGACAGGGGAAGGCTACACCTTC. The encoded protein is CASSSTGEGYTF.

This clonotype was counted at least ten times. J is TRBJ2-7 and V is TRBV5-1; TRBD1 or TRBD2 may be the D gene (5 bases each). V gave up 0 bases and J gave up 6 bases, with 13 bases separating them. This CDR3 contains 14 residues. Looked up from germline, CDR1 is SGHRS and CDR2 is YFSETQ. The chain's CDR3 is CASSLEGPSSEQYF. CDR3 DNA sequence: TGCGCCAGCAGCTTGGAGGGACCTTCATCCGAGCAGTACTTC.

The V gene is TRBV9, the J gene TRBJ2-1; TRBD2 agrees at 7 bases. The CDR3 loop spans 15 amino acids. Germline CDR1 and CDR2: SGDLS and YYNGEE. V lost 1 base to trimming and J lost 2 bases; unmatched junction nucleotides: 3. The CDR3 sequence: CASSVTGGPYNEQFF. CDR3 DNA: TGTGCCAGCAGCGTAACGGGGGGTCCCTACAATGAGCAGTTCTTC.

Ten or more counts support this clonotype. This chain uses TRBV12-3 or TRBV12-4 with TRBJ2-3; 13 nucleotides match TRBD2. This CDR3 has 16 amino acids. The ends lost 6 bases at V and 2 bases at J; junction bases unmatched: 5. CDR3 bases: TGTGCCAGCAGCTACGGGACTAGCGGGATCACAGATACGCAGTATTTT. As protein: CASSYGTSGITDTQYF.

This sequence joins TRBV7-6 and TRBJ1-2; perhaps TRBD1 as D (5 bases). V gave up 5 bases and J gave up 3 bases, with 22 bases separating them. Germline values: CDR1 SGHVS, CDR2 FNYEAQ. This CDR3 is 17 amino acids long. The CDR3 region is CASSPSFSGQGDYGYTF. CDR3 sequence (DNA): TGTGCCAGCAGCCCGAGTTTTTCCGGGCAGGGCGACTATGGCTACACCTTC.

This clonotype was detected only a few times. The chain carries TRBV20-1 and TRBJ1-4, with TRBD1 matching over 8 bases. The trim removed 5 bases at V and 8 bases at J, leaving 10 bases unmatched. The CDR3 covers 14 residues. Germline values: CDR1 DFQATT, CDR2 SNEGSKA (reference sequence). The CDR3 sequence is CSAEQGEAGEKLFF. DNA for the CDR3: TGCAGTGCTGAACAGGGGGAGGCTGGAGAAAAACTGTTTTTT.

The chain employs TRBV6-1 and TRBJ2-7, with D possibly TRBD1 on 6 matching bases. Germline CDR1 and CDR2: MNHNS and SASEGT. This CDR3 is 13 amino acids long. Deletions cut 7 bases from V and 2 bases from J, with 12 bases between. CDR3 in amino acids: CASTKGTPYEQYF. Written as DNA, the CDR3 is TGTGCCAGCACCAAGGGGACACCCTACGAGCAGTACTTC.

The chain combines TRBV14 with TRBJ2-1; 11 nucleotides match TRBD2. Losses at the gene ends were 6 bases for V and 5 bases for J; bases not matched to a gene: 6. This CDR3 contains 15 residues. Looked up from germline, CDR1 is SGHDN and CDR2 is FVKESK. CDR3 sequence reads: CASRSLAGGDNEQFF. As DNA, the CDR3 is TGTGCCAGCAGATCCCTAGCGGGGGGAGACAATGAGCAGTTCTTC.

In this sample, this clonotype turned up many times. This chain links TRBV21-1 with TRBJ2-7. TRBV21-1 counts as a pseudogene. The CDR3 covers 13 residues. As DNA, the CDR3 is TGTGCCAGCAGCAAAGCAACCGACGCGGAGCAGTACTTC. This translates into CASSKATDAEQYF.

The V call is TRBV12-3 or TRBV12-4, the J call TRBJ2-5; TRBD2 matches at 9 bases. After removal of 10 bases from V and 2 bases from J, the junction contained 11 bases not matched to a gene. The CDR3 contains 15 residues. The CDR3, as DNA: TGTGCCACTGGCAAGGGAGCGGGAGGACAAGAGACCCAGTACTTC. It yields the protein CATGKGAGGQETQYF.

The chain links TRBV29-1 to TRBJ2-1; D may match TRBD1 or TRBD2 (5 bases each). The length of the CDR3 is 16 residues. V was clipped by 4 bases and J by 4 bases, with 20 bases between them. The germline V gene encodes CDR1 SQVTM and CDR2 ANQGSEA. The CDR3, as DNA: TGCAGCGTTGGGGGGACGGCCTCGGGGTATTACAATGAGCAGTTCTTC. It yields the protein CSVGGTASGYYNEQFF.